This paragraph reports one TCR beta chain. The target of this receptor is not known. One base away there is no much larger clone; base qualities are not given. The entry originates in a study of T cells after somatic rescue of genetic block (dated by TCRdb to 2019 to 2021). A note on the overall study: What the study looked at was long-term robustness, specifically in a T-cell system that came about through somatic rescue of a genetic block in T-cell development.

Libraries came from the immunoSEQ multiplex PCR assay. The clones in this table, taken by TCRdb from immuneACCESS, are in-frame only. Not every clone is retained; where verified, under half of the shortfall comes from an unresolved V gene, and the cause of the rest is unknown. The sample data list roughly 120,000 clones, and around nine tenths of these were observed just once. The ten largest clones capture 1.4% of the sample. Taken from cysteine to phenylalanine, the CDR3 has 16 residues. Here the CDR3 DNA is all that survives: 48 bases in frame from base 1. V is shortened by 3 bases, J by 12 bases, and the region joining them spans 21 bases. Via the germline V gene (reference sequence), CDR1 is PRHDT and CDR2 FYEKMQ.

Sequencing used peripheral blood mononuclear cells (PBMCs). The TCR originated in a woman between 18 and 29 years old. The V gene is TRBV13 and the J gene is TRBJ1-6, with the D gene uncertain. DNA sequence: TGTGCCAGCAGCTTGGGTCACAGAGGCCCGTTTCTACCCCTCCACTTT. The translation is CASSLGHRGPFLPLHF.